This T cell receptor (beta chain) was captured in a study of cytomegalovirus exposure and HLA in healthy donors. Whole-study results and caveats: CMV serostatus was the sole immune exposure data available.

Details on this clone: Its specificity is unknown.

CDR1 is SGHAT, CDR2 FQNNGV, per germline. Trimming cost V 5 bases and J 0 bases; bases outside gene matches: 7. The CDR3 has 18 residues. The PCR employed 60 Vbeta primers together with 13 Jbeta primers. Clones were sequenced by immunoSEQ multiplex PCR, and TCRdb holds only the in-frame ones, with some missing. The repertoire holds 200,000 or so clones, with 70% as singletons. This receptor was obtained from a middle-aged man in good health and CMV-seropositive. The source material was PBMCs. The V gene is TRBV11-2, the J gene TRBJ2-6; 10 nucleotides align to TRBD1. CDR3 DNA sequence: TGTGCCAGCAGCCAGGGACAGGGGTTCGGCTCTGGGGCCAACGTCCTGACTTTC. The encoded protein is CASSQGQGFGSGANVLTF.